This paragraph covers one T cell receptor (beta chain) sequence. Its target is unknown. When the RNA was reverse transcribed, random hexamers were used with an input of about 0.45 to 1 ug. The CDR3 of TCR beta was amplified by immunoSEQ multiplex PCR across 54 Vbeta and 13 Jbeta. In TCRdb, the immunoSEQ multiplex PCR reads were re-called with MiXCR into one record per CDR3 protein. Of about 140,000 distinct CDR3 sequences detected, 85% to 95% appear once; the ten largest clones hold approximately 0.11%. This sample is drawn from a study of CD8 T cells in Susac syndrome. CD8+ and CD4+ T cells from blood underwent TCR beta sequencing, which was carried out in a high-throughput format. TEMRA cells were enriched by FACS, and CD4+ and CD8+ T cells were negatively isolated. Regarding the study as a whole: The TCR sequencing and HLA analysis in the study involved a relatively small number of individuals, as the study acknowledged.

CDR3 length equals 13 residues. The V gene's germline CDR1 is SGHTA and CDR2 FQGNSA. V lost 5 bases and J 5 bases, leaving 13 bases between the germline ends. What was sequenced was CD4+ T cells from PBMCs. The V and J genes are TRBV7-2 and TRBJ2-7, with a possible D match to TRBD1 (5 bases). This sequence was found in a human donor with multiple sclerosis. The DNA for the CDR3 is TGTGCCAGCAGCCCTAAAGCAGGGCACGAGCAGTACTTC. Protein sequence: CASSPKAGHEQYF.